This is a list of T cell receptor beta chains from one sample in a study of cytotoxic CD8 clonotypes in ibrutinib-treated CLL. Repertoires were generated with immunoSEQ multiplex PCR, while TCRdb's copy carries only in-frame clones and drops some. The sample gives roughly 200,000 clones, 79% of which show up once; approximately 10% is in the top ten. Sequenced here: PBMCs, sampled after 12 months of ibrutinib treatment. Source of these receptors: a human donor with chronic lymphocytic leukemia. Each CDR3 is given with its conserved first and last residue. The D gene is left open where the match is weak. A clone size is listed for some rows: how often the clone was seen (once, few, many), or a class if it is expanded.

size: .; D: TRBD2; V: TRBV5-4; J: TRBJ2-1; CDR3: CASSTGTSRSYNEQFF; DNA: TGTGCCAGCAGTACCGGGACTAGCAGATCCTACAATGAGCAGTTCTTC
size: .; D: .; V: TRBV7-9; J: TRBJ2-1; CDR3: CASSRPMTVYNEQFF; DNA: TGTGCCAGCAGCCGCCCTATGACGGTTTACAATGAGCAGTTCTTC
size: .; D: .; V: TRBV27; J: TRBJ1-5; CDR3: CASSPLAGAGNQPQHF; DNA: TGTGCCAGCAGTCCCTTGGCGGGGGCGGGCAATCAGCCCCAGCATTTT
size: .; D: .; V: TRBV28; J: TRBJ1-2; CDR3: CASSFFKGWAYGYTF; DNA: TGTGCCAGCAGTTTTTTTAAGGGATGGGCCTATGGCTACACCTTC
size: .; D: TRBD2; V: TRBV6-1; J: TRBJ2-1; CDR3: CASSEARLAGEQFF; DNA: TGTGCCAGCAGTGAAGCGAGACTAGCGGGTGAGCAGTTCTTC
size: .; D: TRBD1; V: TRBV7-8; J: TRBJ1-1; CDR3: CASSLLGQGRMGTEAFF; DNA: TGTGCCAGCAGCTTATTGGGACAGGGGAGAATGGGCACTGAAGCTTTCTTT
size: once; D: TRBD1; V: TRBV7-3; J: TRBJ1-4; CDR3: CASSPGGATNEKLFF; DNA: TGTGCCAGCAGCCCAGGGGGCGCAACTAATGAAAAACTGTTTTTT
size: once; D: .; V: TRBV11-2; J: TRBJ2-7; CDR3: CASSPTPPDNYEQYF; DNA: TGTGCCAGCAGCCCAACACCCCCGGACAACTACGAGCAGTACTTC
size: .; D: .; V: TRBV7-9; J: TRBJ2-7; CDR3: CASSQTGSYEQYF; DNA: TGTGCCAGCAGTCAAACAGGGTCCTACGAGCAGTACTTC
size: .; D: .; V: TRBV5-1; J: TRBJ2-3; CDR3: CASNSRLVTDTQYF; DNA: TGCGCCAGCAACTCTCGACTTGTCACAGATACGCAGTATTTT
size: .; D: TRBD1; V: TRBV6-5; J: TRBJ1-3; CDR3: CASRQDRGSGNTIYF; DNA: TGTGCCAGCAGGCAAGACAGGGGGTCTGGAAACACCATATATTTT
size: few; D: .; V: TRBV10-3; J: TRBJ2-7; CDR3: CAISGQLLGEQYF; DNA: TGTGCCATCAGTGGACAGCTACTTGGGGAGCAGTACTTC
size: .; D: .; V: TRBV18; J: TRBJ2-3; CDR3: CASSPNPARGGDTQYF; DNA: TGTGCCAGCTCACCTAATCCGGCCAGGGGAGGAGATACGCAGTATTTT
size: .; D: TRBD2; V: TRBV30; J: TRBJ2-1; CDR3: CAWDFGTSGGEQFF; DNA: TGTGCCTGGGACTTCGGGACTAGCGGGGGTGAGCAGTTCTTC
size: .; D: .; V: TRBV2; J: TRBJ2-7; CDR3: CASSEGVSYEQYF; DNA: TGTGCCAGCAGTGAAGGTGTCTCCTACGAGCAGTACTTC
size: .; D: .; V: TRBV7-9; J: TRBJ1-2; CDR3: CASSLAADGYTF; DNA: TGTGCCAGCAGCTTAGCCGCAGATGGCTACACCTTC
size: .; D: .; V: TRBV30; J: TRBJ1-6; CDR3: CAWSVQGFSYNSPLHF; DNA: TGTGCCTGGAGTGTACAGGGTTTCTCCTATAATTCACCCCTCCACTTT
size: .; D: .; V: TRBV2; J: TRBJ2-5; CDR3: CASRDLPEYQETQYF; DNA: TGTGCCAGCAGGGATTTACCAGAGTACCAAGAGACCCAGTACTTC
size: .; D: TRBD1; V: TRBV2; J: TRBJ1-4; CDR3: CASSPAGGSYEKLFF; DNA: TGTGCCAGCAGCCCCGCAGGGGGCTCTTATGAAAAACTGTTTTTT
size: .; D: .; V: TRBV7-2; J: TRBJ1-5; CDR3: CASSSRGPSNQPQHF; DNA: TGTGCCAGCAGCTCGCGGGGTCCTAGCAATCAGCCCCAGCATTTT
size: once; D: .; V: TRBV6-1; J: TRBJ1-3; CDR3: CASSELWGRGNTIYF; DNA: TGTGCCAGCAGTGAACTCTGGGGGAGAGGAAACACCATATATTTT
size: .; D: TRBD2; V: TRBV10-1; J: TRBJ2-7; CDR3: CASSDSGTTSYEQYF; DNA: TGCGCCAGCAGTGACTCCGGGACTACCAGCTACGAGCAGTACTTC
size: once; D: .; V: TRBV11-2; J: TRBJ2-7; CDR3: CASSLAIRVDEQYF; DNA: TGTGCCAGCAGCTTAGCAATCAGGGTGGACGAGCAGTACTTC
size: .; D: TRBD1; V: TRBV5-1; J: TRBJ1-2; CDR3: CASSPGTGDWRYTF; DNA: TGCGCCAGCAGCCCCGGGACAGGGGATTGGCGCTACACCTTC
size: .; D: .; V: TRBV14; J: TRBJ2-7; CDR3: CASSHSPVEQYF; DNA: TGTGCCAGCAGCCACAGCCCGGTCGAGCAGTACTTC
size: .; D: TRBD1; V: TRBV28; J: TRBJ1-2; CDR3: CASSLRDRYTDGYTF; DNA: TGTGCCAGCAGTCTCCGGGACAGATATACGGATGGCTACACCTTC
size: .; D: .; V: TRBV5-1; J: TRBJ2-3; CDR3: CASSLLLGPGDTQYF; DNA: TGCGCCAGCAGCTTGCTGTTGGGGCCGGGTGATACGCAGTATTTT
size: .; D: TRBD1; V: TRBV9; J: TRBJ1-6; CDR3: CASSQTGTGSPLHF; DNA: TGTGCCAGCAGCCAGACAGGGACCGGGTCACCCCTCCACTTT
size: few; D: .; V: TRBV9; J: TRBJ1-1; CDR3: CASSVEGYTEAFF; DNA: TGTGCCAGCAGCGTAGAGGGGTACACTGAAGCTTTCTTT
size: .; D: .; V: TRBV5-1; J: TRBJ2-7; CDR3: CASMEGNSLEQYF; DNA: TGCGCCAGCATGGAGGGGAATTCGCTCGAGCAGTACTTC
size: .; D: TRBD1; V: TRBV14; J: TRBJ2-2; CDR3: CASSQKNRGPGELFF; DNA: TGTGCCAGCAGCCAAAAAAACAGGGGGCCCGGGGAGCTGTTTTTT
size: .; D: TRBD1; V: TRBV5-1; J: TRBJ2-4; CDR3: CASSETGGPAKNIQYF; DNA: TGCGCCAGCAGCGAGACAGGGGGCCCAGCCAAAAACATTCAGTACTTC
size: .; D: .; V: TRBV11-2; J: TRBJ2-5; CDR3: CASSLVSGRGGSETQYF; DNA: TGTGCCAGCAGCTTAGTGTCAGGTCGAGGGGGGTCTGAGACCCAGTACTTC
size: .; D: .; V: TRBV7-9; J: TRBJ1-4; CDR3: CASSLFATNEKLFF; DNA: TGTGCCAGCAGCTTATTTGCAACTAATGAAAAACTGTTTTTT
size: .; D: .; V: TRBV6-4; J: TRBJ2-3; CDR3: CASSDSTSRDTQYF; DNA: TGTGCCAGCAGTGACTCGACGAGCCGCGATACGCAGTATTTT
size: .; D: TRBD1; V: TRBV10-2; J: TRBJ2-6; CDR3: CASSWTGVSPGANVLTF; DNA: TGCGCCAGCAGTTGGACAGGGGTCTCTCCTGGGGCCAACGTCCTGACTTTC
size: .; D: .; V: TRBV29-1; J: TRBJ2-3; CDR3: CSVESGLSTDTQYF; DNA: TGCAGCGTTGAATCCGGGTTGAGCACAGATACGCAGTATTTT
size: many; D: .; V: TRBV2; J: TRBJ2-7; CDR3: CASSERGKVYEQYF; DNA: TGTGCCAGCAGTGAGAGGGGTAAGGTCTACGAGCAGTACTTC
size: .; D: .; V: TRBV7-3; J: TRBJ1-5; CDR3: CASSLRGATNQPQHF; DNA: TGTGCCAGCAGCTTAAGGGGAGCGACGAATCAGCCCCAGCATTTT
size: .; D: .; V: TRBV7-9; J: TRBJ2-4; CDR3: CASSLTADRDIQYF; DNA: TGTGCCAGCAGCTTAACGGCGGACAGAGACATTCAGTACTTC
size: .; D: .; V: TRBV11-3; J: TRBJ2-3; CDR3: CASSLEGRDTQYF; DNA: TGTGCCAGCAGCTTAGAGGGGCGAGATACGCAGTATTTT
size: .; D: TRBD1; V: TRBV11-2; J: TRBJ2-6; CDR3: CASRRQGFFSGANVLTF; DNA: TGTGCCAGCAGGAGACAGGGGTTTTTCTCTGGGGCCAACGTCCTGACTTTC
size: .; D: .; V: TRBV6-1; J: TRBJ1-2; CDR3: CASSDSRLYGYTF; DNA: TGTGCCAGCAGTGATTCCAGGCTCTATGGCTACACCTTC